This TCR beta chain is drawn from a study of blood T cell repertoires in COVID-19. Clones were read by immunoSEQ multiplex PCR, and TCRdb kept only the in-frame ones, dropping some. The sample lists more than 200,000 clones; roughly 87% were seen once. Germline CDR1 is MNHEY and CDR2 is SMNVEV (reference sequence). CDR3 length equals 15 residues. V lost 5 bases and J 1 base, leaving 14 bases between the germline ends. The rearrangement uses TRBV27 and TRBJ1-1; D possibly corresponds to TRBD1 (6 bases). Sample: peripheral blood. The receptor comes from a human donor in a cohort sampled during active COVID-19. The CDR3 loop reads CASSRRQVQNTEAFF. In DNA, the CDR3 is TGTGCCAGCAGTAGACGACAGGTACAGAACACTGAAGCTTTCTTT.